This T cell receptor beta chain is from a study of T cell responses to AZD1222 COVID-19 vaccine. General study results and limits: An increase in Spike-specific TCR breadth and depth was observed after two AZD1222 doses. The donors showed a predominance of white British ancestry and of females, with possible underestimation of clonal diversity.

In this sample, this clone turned up once. Its target is unknown. V lost 1 base and J lost 7; bases outside the gene matches: 9. The CDR3 length is 16 residues. CDR1 and CDR2 (germline): LGHDT, YNNKEL (reference sequence). TCRdb's table, derived via immunoSEQ multiplex PCR, lists solely in-frame clones and lacks some. The sample yields about 120,000 clones, 90% seen once. The chain links TRBV3-1 (or the pseudogene TRBV3-2) to TRBJ2-7; 11 bases line up with TRBD2. This sequence originates from an adult who received the MenACWY meningococcal vaccine as a control. The sample was peripheral blood, taken 28 days after the second dose of the MenACWY control vaccine. In DNA form, the CDR3 reads TGTGCCAGCAGCCAAGCGGCTAGCGGGGGGTTTATGGAGCAGTACGTC. Its translation: CASSQAASGGFMEQYV.